The 6 T cell receptor beta chains in this list originate from one sample, sequenced in a study of siplizumab effects on memory and regulatory T cells. Sequencing used immunoSEQ multiplex PCR; TCRdb keeps in-frame clones, though not all of them. The repertoire consists of 85,000 to 90,000 clones, with just under 90% occurring once and the leading ten covering around 15%. Sequences were obtained from CD4+ T cells sorted from blood. The receptor source for this set is a human donor in good health.

V usage is TRBV29-1 and J usage is TRBJ2-1; 12 positions match TRBD1. The germline V gene encodes CDR1 SQVTM and CDR2 ANQGSEA. The CDR3 is 19 residues long. V shed 2 bases, J shed 0 bases, and the junction held 11 bases outside the gene matches. The chain's CDR3 is CSVERRGTGGAGSYNEQFF. CDR3 DNA: TGCAGCGTTGAAAGAAGAGGGACAGGGGGCGCGGGCTCCTACAATGAGCAGTTCTTC.

This clone was observed once. V usage is TRBV6-6 and J usage is TRBJ2-1; 8 bases map to TRBD2. The CDR3 has 16 amino acids. Germline CDR1 reads MNHNY; CDR2 reads SVGAGI (reference sequence). Trimming removed 5 bases from V and 0 bases from J; junction bases left unmatched: 6. The CDR3 is CASSLSGKPSYNEQFF. CDR3 DNA sequence: TGTGCCAGCAGTCTTAGCGGGAAGCCCTCCTACAATGAGCAGTTCTTC.

This clone has a single count. The chain couples TRBV9 to TRBJ2-7; D tentatively reads TRBD1 or TRBD2 (5 bases each). Germline CDR1 reads SGDLS; CDR2 reads YYNGEE. The CDR3 has 15 residues. The ends were cut back, 4 bases at V and 3 bases at J, with 17 bases in the middle. CDR3 amino acids: CASSPEGRGLYEQYF. In DNA form, the CDR3 reads TGTGCCAGCAGCCCCGAGGGACGGGGCCTCTACGAGCAGTACTTC.

The V and J genes are TRBV5-1 and TRBJ2-5; D unresolved. The CDR3 is 12 amino acids. The germline gives CDR1 SGHRS, CDR2 YFSETQ. V lost 5 bases to trimming and J lost 1 base, with 6 bases between them. Here the CDR3 DNA reads TGCGCCAGCAGAAGGGCCCAAGAGACCCAGTACTTC. Encoded protein: CASRRAQETQYF.

This chain uses TRBV6-1 with TRBJ1-1; D might be TRBD1 (5 bases). Germline V gene sequence: CDR1 MNHNS, CDR2 SASEGT. V was pared by 9 bases and J by 11 bases, with 22 bases between. The CDR3 covers 13 residues. CDR3 nucleotides: TGTGCCAGTACACATCCATTAGGGGTGGAGGCTTTCTTT. The encoded protein is CASTHPLGVEAFF.

The chain uses TRBV4-1 and TRBJ2-7, with 8 positions matching TRBD2. CDR3 length: 15 residues. The V gene's germline CDR1 is MGHRA and CDR2 YSYEKL. V lost 0 bases, J lost 2 bases, and 3 bases stayed unmatched. In DNA, the CDR3 is TGCGCCAGCAGCCAAGACCCCGGGAGGGCCTACGAGCAGTACTTC. Protein product: CASSQDPGRAYEQYF.